These 27 T cell receptor beta chains were sequenced from one sample in a study of CD8 T cells in Susac syndrome. Random hexamers primed reverse transcription of about 0.5 to 1 ug RNA. TCRdb itself ran the immunoSEQ multiplex PCR reads through MiXCR, one entry per CDR3 protein. There are around 220,000 distinct CDR3 sequences in the sample; about 90% occur only once, and around 0.15% lies in the top ten. The sequenced material came from CD8+ T cells from PBMCs. The receptors originated from a human donor with multiple sclerosis.

This clonotype showed up just once. The chain is built from TRBV5-1 and TRBJ2-1; D may match TRBD1 or TRBD2 (5 bases each). CDR3 size: 15 residues. The V end lost 0 bases, the J end lost 1 base, and 8 bases lay between the germline ends. Germline-derived CDR1 and CDR2 are SGHRS and YFSETQ. CDR3 sequence reads: CASSLAWGSYNEQFF. DNA of the CDR3: TGCGCCAGCAGCTTGGCCTGGGGGTCCTACAATGAGCAGTTCTTC.

The CDR3 DNA reads as TGTGCTAGTGTCCTCGGGGGGTACGCGGACAATGAGCAGTTCTTC. As protein: CASVLGGYADNEQFF. The chain links TRBV12-5 to TRBJ2-1, with 7 positions matching TRBD2. Germline V gene lookup returns CDR1 LGHNT and CDR2 FRNRAP. V trimming: 7 bases; J trimming: 5 bases; junction bases outside the gene matches: 11. The CDR3 loop spans 15 amino acids.

V gene TRBV2 combines with J gene TRBJ1-1, with D uncertain. CDR3 length: 16 residues. Germline loops: CDR1 SNHLY, CDR2 FYNNEI. Trimming pared 4 bases from V and 2 bases from J, leaving 17 bases between. CDR3 nucleotides: TGTGCCAGCAGTGGCTCACGAGATTGGGGAAACACTGAAGCTTTCTTT. Amino acid sequence: CASSGSRDWGNTEAFF.

A single count supports this clonotype. V and J are TRBV13 and TRBJ1-2; perhaps TRBD1 as D (5 bases). Germline CDR1 is PRHDT and CDR2 is FYEKMQ (reference sequence). The CDR3 sequence is 14 residues long. Trimming shortened V by 5 bases and J by 4 bases, and 14 bases separated the two germline ends. CDR3 protein: CASSLGTRPYGYTF. The CDR3 nucleotides are TGTGCCAGCAGCCTCGGGACGCGGCCCTATGGCTACACCTTC. The full variable domain, with the rest looked up from reference TRBV13 and TRBJ1-2, is AAGVIQSPRHLIKEKRETATLKCYPIPRHDTVYWYQQGPGQDPQFLISFYEKMQSDKGSIPDRFSAQQFSDYHSELNMSSLELGDSALYFCASSLGTRPYGYTFGSGTRLTVV.

About this clonotype itself: A junction end diverges from the germline sequence, so it may reflect a read error. The DNA of the CDR3 is TGTGCCAGCAGTCACTCCAAAGCTTTCTTT. Translation gives CASSHSKAFF. The J gene is TRBJ1-1, the V gene TRBV6-6; no definite D call. From germline, CDR1 is MNHNY and CDR2 SVGAGI (reference sequence). The CDR3 is made up of 10 amino acids.

The chain links TRBV11-1 to TRBJ2-3, with D perhaps matching TRBD2 (5 bases). V was shortened by 1 base and J by 8 bases, with 19 bases between the two germline ends. Per the germline V gene, CDR1 is SGHAT and CDR2 is FQDESV (reference sequence). The CDR3 runs 16 residues. The CDR3 DNA is TGTGCCAGCAGCTTAGACCTGAGAGGGAGCGTAGGTACGCAGTATTTT. This sequence encodes CASSLDLRGSVGTQYF.

This chain links TRBV3-1 with TRBJ1-2; 8 positions match TRBD1. The CDR3 is 15 residues long. V shed 4 bases and J 4 bases; nucleotides not matched to a gene: 8. The germline CDR1 and CDR2 sequences are LGHDT and YNNKEL (reference sequence). This chain's CDR3 is CASSPGQGPSYGYTF. The DNA of the CDR3 is TGTGCCAGCAGCCCAGGACAGGGACCCTCCTATGGCTACACCTTC.

The J gene is TRBJ1-1, the V gene TRBV7-8; D is uncertain. The germline V gene encodes CDR1 SGHVS and CDR2 FQNEAQ. V lost 1 base to trimming and J lost 0 bases, with 18 bases between them. The CDR3 is 18 amino acids. This CDR3 reads CASSLVPRGVRMNTEAFF. CDR3 DNA: TGTGCCAGCAGCTTAGTTCCTCGTGGTGTACGGATGAACACTGAAGCTTTCTTT.

The CDR3 here is CASSPTASTDTQYF. The CDR3 region has the DNA TGTGCCAGCAGCCCGACGGCTAGCACAGATACGCAGTATTTT. This rearrangement joins TRBV7-3 to TRBJ2-3, with D hard to call. The V end lost 5 bases, the J end lost 0 bases, and 9 bases lay between the germline ends. The V gene's germline CDR1 is SGHTA and CDR2 FQGTGA. The CDR3 spans 14 residues.

The J gene is TRBJ2-3, the V gene TRBV20-1; 8 nucleotides line up with TRBD2. Looked up from germline, CDR1 is DFQATT and CDR2 is SNEGSKA (reference sequence). The junction had 5 bases not matched to a gene; V was cut back by 7 bases and J by 2 bases. The CDR3 runs to 13 residues. CDR3 sequence reads: CSEAGVNTDTQYF. The CDR3 region has the DNA TGCAGTGAAGCGGGAGTAAACACAGATACGCAGTATTTT.

This rearrangement joins TRBV6-5 to TRBJ2-5, with 8 bases that match TRBD1. The CDR3 totals 15 residues. V trimming: 6 bases; J trimming: 5 bases; junction bases outside the gene matches: 11. CDR1 is MNHEY and CDR2 is SVGAGI in the germline V gene. DNA of the CDR3: TGTGCCAGCAGATCCCAGGGGGCAGGAGGCGAGACCCAGTACTTC. Translated: CASRSQGAGGETQYF.

The chain has TRBV30 and TRBJ1-2; D not certain. Germline values: CDR1 GTSNPN, CDR2 SVGIG (reference sequence). There are 15 residues in the CDR3. V dropped 1 base and J dropped 4 bases, with 16 bases sitting between them. The DNA for the CDR3 is TGTGCCTGGAGTGGAGCGGTAGGCGGCGTCTATGGCTACACCTTC. Amino acids: CAWSGAVGGVYGYTF.

The genes are TRBV7-9 and TRBJ1-2; 7 bases agree with TRBD1. CDR3 size: 14 residues. Germline assignment: CDR1 SEHNR and CDR2 FQNEAQ (reference sequence). V lost 5 bases to trimming and J lost 2 bases; unmatched junction nucleotides: 5. CDR3 amino acids: CASSGDSLNYGYTF. The CDR3 bases are TGTGCCAGCAGCGGGGACAGTCTGAACTATGGCTACACCTTC.

The genes are TRBV11-2 and TRBJ2-4; TRBD1 is a possible D gene (5 bases). The V end was cut by 5 bases, the J end by 1 base, with 24 bases between. The CDR3 sequence is 19 residues long. CDR1 is SGHAT and CDR2 is FQNNGV in the germline V gene. Here the CDR3 DNA reads TGTGCCAGCAGCCCAGGGCGCGGTAGGTCGTCGGAGGCCAAAAACATTCAGTACTTC. Translating gives CASSPGRGRSSEAKNIQYF.

The chain recombines TRBV6-6 with TRBJ2-5, with 7 bases matching TRBD2. CDR3 length: 14 amino acids. CDR1 is MNHNY and CDR2 is SVGAGI in the germline V gene (reference sequence). The junction had 5 bases not matched to a gene; V was cut back by 5 bases and J by 2 bases. The chain's CDR3 is CASSREDGQETQYF. The CDR3 DNA follows: TGTGCCAGCAGTCGGGAGGACGGGCAAGAGACCCAGTACTTC.

CDR3 residues: CASSWEDIFLTEAFF. The CDR3 nucleotides are TGTGCCAGCAGTTGGGAGGACATTTTCCTAACTGAAGCTTTCTTT. The rearrangement joins TRBV6-5 to TRBJ1-1; D possibly corresponds to TRBD1 (5 bases). CDR3 length equals 15 residues. Germline lookup yields CDR1 MNHEY and CDR2 SVGAGI. V lost 4 bases, J lost 5 bases, and 17 bases lay in between.

J is TRBJ1-1 and V is TRBV20-1; D is unclear. This CDR3 is 15 amino acids long. Germline V gives CDR1 DFQATT, CDR2 SNEGSKA (reference sequence). Deletions cut 0 bases from V and 9 bases from J, with 20 bases between. CDR3 nucleotides: TGCAGTGCTAGAGATTCATGGGGTGAACACTTTCAAGCTTTCTTT. This codes for CSARDSWGEHFQAFF.

The rearrangement uses TRBV7-2 and TRBJ2-2; TRBD2 agrees at 8 bases. CDR3 length: 16 residues. Germline V gene sequence: CDR1 SGHTA, CDR2 FQGNSA. With 0 bases clipped from V and 4 bases from J, the junction kept 4 bases outside the gene matches. CDR3 sequence (DNA): TGTGCCAGCAGCTTAGCAGCGGGAGAGCCCACCGGGGAGCTGTTTTTT. Protein product: CASSLAAGEPTGELFF.

The chain joins TRBV5-1 to TRBJ2-7, with TRBD2 as a possible D gene (6 bases). Germline CDR1 and CDR2: SGHRS and YFSETQ. There are 15 residues in the CDR3. V lost 0 bases to trimming and J lost 4 bases, with 14 bases between them. In DNA form, the CDR3 reads TGCGCCAGCAGCTTGGCCGGGCGGGGCGCGTACGAGCAGTACTTC. Its protein product is CASSLAGRGAYEQYF.

The chain carries TRBV19 and TRBJ1-5; no reliable D call. Germline CDR1 and CDR2: LNHDA and SQIVND (reference sequence). The CDR3 runs 11 residues. The V end lost 11 bases, the J end lost 0 bases, and 5 bases lay between the germline ends. The CDR3 region is CAGGSNQPQHF. The CDR3 DNA is TGTGCCGGAGGTAGCAATCAGCCCCAGCATTTT.

The chain recombines TRBV13 with TRBJ2-1; 11 bases line up with TRBD2. Germline-derived CDR1 and CDR2 are PRHDT and FYEKMQ (reference sequence). The CDR3 is 14 amino acids. J was trimmed by 8 bases and V by 8 bases; bases with no gene match: 8. The CDR3 is CASLSGGAQHEQFF. CDR3 bases: TGTGCCAGCCTTAGCGGGGGGGCCCAGCATGAGCAGTTCTTC.

V is TRBV24-1 and J is TRBJ2-2; D not resolved. Germline loops: CDR1 KGHDR, CDR2 SFDVKD. The CDR3 spans 12 residues. V was clipped by 2 bases and J by 5 bases, with 2 bases between them. CDR3 bases: TGTGCCACCAGTGATTCAACCGGGGAGCTGTTTTTT. Amino acids: CATSDSTGELFF.

This chain uses TRBV2 with TRBJ1-2, with TRBD1 identical over 10 bases. The CDR3 length is 16 residues. The V gene end was trimmed by 6 bases and the J gene end by 5 bases; junction bases not matched to a gene: 12. Per germline, CDR1 SNHLY and CDR2 FYNNEI. CDR3 residues: CASRPNRDRGLYGYTF. Written as DNA, the CDR3 is TGTGCCAGCAGGCCAAACCGGGACAGGGGACTATATGGCTACACCTTC.

The rearrangement joins TRBV13 to TRBJ2-3; 8 bases match TRBD1. This CDR3 contains 16 residues. J lost 3 bases, V lost 1 base, and 6 bases had no gene match. Looked up from germline, CDR1 is PRHDT and CDR2 is FYEKMQ (reference sequence). The CDR3 bases are TGTGCCAGCAGCTTAGCGCCTACAGGGGGAACAGATACGCAGTATTTT. This gives the protein CASSLAPTGGTDTQYF.

The gene calls are TRBV2 and TRBJ1-2; TRBD1 agrees at 7 bases. CDR1 and CDR2 (germline): SNHLY, FYNNEI. With V trimmed by 2 bases and J by 3 bases, 6 bases remained unmatched. There are 15 residues in the CDR3. CDR3 sequence reads: CASSEIGQVDYGYTF. The CDR3 bases are TGTGCCAGCAGTGAAATAGGACAGGTAGACTATGGCTACACCTTC.

V and J are TRBV6-2 or TRBV6-3 and TRBJ1-5; D uncertain. V lost 3 bases to trimming and J lost 0 bases, with 9 bases between them. CDR1 is MNHEY, CDR2 SVGEGT, per germline. The CDR3 runs 15 residues. CDR3 protein: CASSYLDNSNQPQHF. The CDR3 bases are TGTGCCAGCAGTTATTTAGACAATAGCAATCAGCCCCAGCATTTT.

The V and J genes are TRBV5-1 and TRBJ1-1, with D possibly being TRBD1 (6 bases). The CDR3 covers 15 residues. Looked up from germline, CDR1 is SGHRS and CDR2 is YFSETQ. With 4 bases removed from V and 2 bases from J, the gap between germline ends came to 15 bases. As DNA, the CDR3 is TGCGCCAGCAGCCCCAACTTGGGGGCCAACACTGAAGCTTTCTTT. Its protein is CASSPNLGANTEAFF.